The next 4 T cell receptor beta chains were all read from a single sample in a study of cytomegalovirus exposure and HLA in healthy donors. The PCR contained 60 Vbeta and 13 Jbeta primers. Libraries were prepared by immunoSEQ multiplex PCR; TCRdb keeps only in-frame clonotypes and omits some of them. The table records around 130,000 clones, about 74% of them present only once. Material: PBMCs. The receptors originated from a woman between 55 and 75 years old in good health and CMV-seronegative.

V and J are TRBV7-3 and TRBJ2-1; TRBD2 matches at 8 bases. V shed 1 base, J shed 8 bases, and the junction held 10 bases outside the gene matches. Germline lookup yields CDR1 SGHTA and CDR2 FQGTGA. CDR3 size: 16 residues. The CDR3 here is CASSLRAGGPFDEQFF. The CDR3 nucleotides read TGTGCCAGCAGCTTAAGGGCGGGAGGACCCTTTGATGAGCAGTTCTTC.

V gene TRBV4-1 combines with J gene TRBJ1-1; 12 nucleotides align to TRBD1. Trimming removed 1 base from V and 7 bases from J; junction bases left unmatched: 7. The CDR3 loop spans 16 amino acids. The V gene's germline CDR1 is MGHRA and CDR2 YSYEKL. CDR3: CASSQVWDRGLNEAFF. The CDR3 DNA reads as TGCGCCAGCAGCCAAGTTTGGGACAGGGGGCTAAATGAAGCTTTCTTT.

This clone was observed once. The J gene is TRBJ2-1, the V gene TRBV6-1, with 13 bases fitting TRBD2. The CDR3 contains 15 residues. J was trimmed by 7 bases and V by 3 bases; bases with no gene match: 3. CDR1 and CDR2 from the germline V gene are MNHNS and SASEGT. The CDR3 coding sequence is TGTGCCAGCAGTGAGGGGACTAGCGGGATAAATGAGCAGTTCTTC. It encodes CASSEGTSGINEQFF.

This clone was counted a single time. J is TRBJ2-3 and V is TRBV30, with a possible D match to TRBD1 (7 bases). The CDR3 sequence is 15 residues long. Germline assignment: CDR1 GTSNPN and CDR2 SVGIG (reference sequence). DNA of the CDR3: TGTGCTCGTTCGATGGCAGGGGGGCTGTCAGATACGCAGTATTTT. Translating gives CARSMAGGLSDTQYF.